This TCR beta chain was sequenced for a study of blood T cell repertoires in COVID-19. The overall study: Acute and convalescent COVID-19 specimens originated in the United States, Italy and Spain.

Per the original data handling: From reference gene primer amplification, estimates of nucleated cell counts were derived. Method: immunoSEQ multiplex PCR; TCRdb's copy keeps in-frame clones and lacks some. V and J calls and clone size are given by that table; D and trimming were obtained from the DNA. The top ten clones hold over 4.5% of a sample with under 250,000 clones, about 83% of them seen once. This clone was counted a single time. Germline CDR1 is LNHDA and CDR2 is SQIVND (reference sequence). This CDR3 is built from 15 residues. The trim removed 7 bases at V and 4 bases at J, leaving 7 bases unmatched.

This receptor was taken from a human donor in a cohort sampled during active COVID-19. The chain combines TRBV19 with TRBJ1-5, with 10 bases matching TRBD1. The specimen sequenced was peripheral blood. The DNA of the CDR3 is TGTGCCAGTACCAGGGACAGGGGAGGGAATCAGCCCCAGCATTTT. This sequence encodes CASTRDRGGNQPQHF.